A single TCR beta chain is shown here with its context. Its antigen remains undetermined. No per-base quality is available; no much larger clone lies one base away. The germline V gene supplies CDR1 SGHDN and CDR2 FVKESK. The CDR3 measures 15 amino acids from cysteine to phenylalanine. Just the 45-base CDR3 DNA is kept, in frame starting at base 1. V loses 11 bases, J loses 0 bases, and the germline ends lie 19 bases apart. Interpreted using the paper, the time point label stands for: baseline before first vaccination. Samples from vaccinated people were obtained from the UK trials COV001 and COV002, which included a single-blind randomized controlled phase 2/3 trial of AZD1222 (ChAdOx1 nCoV-19) in healthy adults. Trial participant PBMC samples were collected at day 0 and day 28 after the second dose for TCRbeta chain sequencing. The entry originates in a study of T cell responses to AZD1222 COVID-19 vaccine (dated by TCRdb to about 2021). In the study overall: Because spike-specific TCR depth and breadth did not differ between the two schedules, AZD1222 recipients who got a second dose at roughly 4 weeks were pooled with those who got a second dose at roughly 12 weeks. A total of around 240 trial participants underwent TCR sequencing, of whom roughly 210 had received two doses of AZD1222 and 26 had received two doses of the MenACWY control vaccine. Trial participants were enrolled into age subgroups of 18-55, 56-69 and 70-plus years, which contained 148, 28 and 57 TCR-sequenced participants, respectively. General conclusions and limits of the study: Epitopes outside the regions mutated in the B.1.351 and B.1.1.7 variants were reportedly recognized by nearly half of the unique spike-specific TCRs. Most participants were white British and females outnumbered males, and the authors suggested that clonal diversity may have been underestimated. Spike-specific TCR breadth and depth rose significantly after two AZD1222 doses compared with day 0 and with MenACWY recipients. The whole spike protein was spanned by vaccine-associated CD4 TCRs, and dominant responses were seen in regions 160-218 and 743-854. Because no samples from the day 14 peak response were available, repertoires could be characterized only after the peak T cell response. Conclusions about previously exposed vaccinees were limited because only six or seven AZD1222 recipients were SARS-CoV-2 seropositive at baseline. In the small 56-69-year group, the increase in depth fell short of significance, most likely because of low power.

The CDR3 regions of human TCRbeta chains were analyzed by immunosequencing. Processing in the source paper ran as follows. Repertoire TCRs were matched against a reference library of SARS-CoV-2-specific TCRs generated with the MIRA antigen-specificity platform. Breadth was defined as the fraction of unique TCRs that were SARS-CoV-2-associated. Depth was defined as the fraction of total T cells that were SARS-CoV-2-associated. Using the MIRA data, each spike-specific TCR was assigned both to the spike region to which the TCR was reactive and to a CD4 or CD8 class. Log10-transformed breadth and depth values were compared by one-way ANOVA with Sidak's multiple comparisons tests. The table was pulled from immuneACCESS by TCRdb, which kept in-frame rearrangements only. Such tables lose some clones; where checked, under half of the loss comes from unresolved V genes, and the rest has no known cause. That table gives V, J and clone size, and the DNA gave D and trimming. This sample gives roughly 130,000 clones in total; around nine tenths of them show up just once. The top ten constitute approximately 2.8% of the sample.

The sequence links TRBV14 to TRBJ1-1; TRBD1 is a possible D gene, resting on 5 matching bases. Material: peripheral blood, obtained on day 0 of AZD1222 vaccination. This receptor was identified in an adult in good health. The CDR3 reads CASKYLGVVNTEAFF. The DNA sequence is as follows: TGTGCCTCAAAATATTTAGGGGTCGTGAACACTGAAGCTTTCTTT.